Each of the 17 T cell receptor beta chains below was sequenced from the same sample in a study of blood T cell repertoires in COVID-19. The data were produced by immunoSEQ multiplex PCR, yet TCRdb's version contains in-frame clones alone and is incomplete. This sample has about 60,000 clones; roughly 80% occur once, and the top ten carry about a tenth. The material sequenced was peripheral blood. The receptors originated from a man aged 50 or older with COVID-19, enrolled during active disease.

The chain couples TRBV6-5 to TRBJ1-5, with TRBD1 matching 7 bases. This CDR3 is built from 14 residues. Germline assignment: CDR1 MNHEY and CDR2 SVGAGI. The J segment lost 7 bases and the V segment lost 0 bases, leaving 3 bases of the junction unmatched. This CDR3 is CASSYSPGGQPQHF. DNA of the CDR3: TGTGCCAGCAGTTACTCGCCAGGGGGGCAGCCCCAGCATTTT.

The chain has TRBV7-2 and TRBJ1-2; tentatively, D is TRBD1 (5 bases). V dropped 1 base and J dropped 11 bases, with 20 bases sitting between them. The CDR3 covers 15 residues. In germline, CDR1 is SGHTA, CDR2 FQGNSA. The CDR3 DNA reads as TGTGCCAGCAGCTTAGTCGGGGGTCCAGTTAAGAGATACACCTTC. Translation: CASSLVGGPVKRYTF.

The gene calls are TRBV30 and TRBJ2-3, with 7 nucleotides matching TRBD2. The length of the CDR3 is 14 residues. With V trimmed by 3 bases and J by 8 bases, 11 bases remained unmatched. CDR1 is GTSNPN and CDR2 is SVGIG in the germline V gene (reference sequence). CDR3 nucleotides: TGTGCCTGGAGCGAAGCGGGACGGGGAGTTACGCAGTATTTT. Amino acids: CAWSEAGRGVTQYF.

V is TRBV28 and J is TRBJ2-3; TRBD2 is a possible D gene (5 bases). Trimming took 4 bases from V and 5 from J, leaving 7 bases between them. Germline CDR1 reads MDHEN; CDR2 reads SYDVKM. The CDR3 sequence is 12 residues long. The CDR3 DNA is TGTGCCAGCAGTTGGGGAGTAGATACGCAGTATTTT. Its protein is CASSWGVDTQYF. Together with reference TRBV28 and TRBJ2-3, the CDR3 gives the full variable domain: DVKVTQSSRYLVKRTGEKVFLECVQDMDHENMFWYRQDPGLGLRLIYFSYDVKMKEKGDIPEGYSVSREKKERFSLILESASTNQTSMYLCASSWGVDTQYFGPGTRLTVL.

This clone has just one count. The chain links TRBV29-1 to TRBJ1-2; D is perhaps TRBD1 (6 bases). This CDR3 comprises 13 residues. Germline values: CDR1 SQVTM, CDR2 ANQGSEA. Trimming took off 6 bases at V and 6 bases at J, with 17 bases between the two ends. The CDR3 region has the DNA TGCAGCGTGGGGCCGGGGGGGGCGAATGGCTACACCTTC. Its protein product is CSVGPGGANGYTF. Combining the CDR3 with reference TRBV29-1 and TRBJ1-2 gives the whole variable domain SAVISQKPSRDICQRGTSLTIQCQVDSQVTMMFWYRQQPGQSLTLIATANQGSEATYESGFVIDKFPISRPNLTFSTLTVSNMSPEDSSIYLCSVGPGGANGYTFGSGTRLTVV.

The rearrangement uses TRBV7-9 and TRBJ1-2; the D gene is possibly TRBD1 (6 bases). This CDR3 is built from 13 residues. CDR1 SEHNR and CDR2 FQNEAQ come from the germline V gene (reference sequence). Trimming stripped 8 bases from V and 2 bases from J, with 12 bases between. This CDR3 reads CASGGRVNYGYTF. Written as DNA, the CDR3 is TGTGCCAGCGGGGGCAGAGTGAACTATGGCTACACCTTC.

This chain connects TRBV4-3 to TRBJ1-2; D possibly corresponds to TRBD1 (6 bases). V lost 2 bases, J lost 4 bases, and 11 bases lay in between. Germline lookup yields CDR1 LGHNA and CDR2 YSLEER. The CDR3 runs 14 residues. CDR3 sequence (DNA): TGCGCCAGCAGCCAATTAGACAGGTCCTATGGCTACACCTTC. It yields the protein CASSQLDRSYGYTF.

This clone has only one observation. The V call is TRBV30, the J call TRBJ2-3, with 7 nucleotides matching TRBD2. The CDR3 sequence is 18 residues long. Losses at the gene ends were 0 bases for V and 0 bases for J; bases not matched to a gene: 12. Germline V gene sequence: CDR1 GTSNPN, CDR2 SVGIG (reference sequence). The CDR3 loop reads CAWSVSGTTLGSTDTQYF. The CDR3 nucleotides are TGTGCCTGGAGTGTAAGCGGGACCACCCTCGGAAGCACAGATACGCAGTATTTT. The full variable domain, in which reference TRBV30 and TRBJ2-3 provide the parts outside the CDR3, is SQTIHQWPATLVQPVGSPLSLECTVEGTSNPNLYWYRQAAGRGLQLLFYSVGIGQISSEVPQNLSASRPQDRQFILSSKKLLLSDSGFYLCAWSVSGTTLGSTDTQYFGPGTRLTVL.

This clone was detected only a few times. V is TRBV2 and J is TRBJ1-2, with D uncertain. CDR1 is SNHLY and CDR2 is FYNNEI in the germline V gene. V lost 1 base and J 4 bases, leaving 10 bases between the germline ends. The CDR3 is 14 amino acids. This CDR3 is CASSEVAGIYGYTF. Written as DNA, the CDR3 is TGTGCCAGCAGTGAAGTTGCGGGAATCTATGGCTACACCTTC.

This clone occurred once. This chain uses TRBV10-2 with TRBJ2-1; 8 bases match TRBD2. From germline, CDR1 is WSHSY and CDR2 SAAADI. After removal of 7 bases from V and 0 bases from J, the junction contained 8 bases not matched to a gene. This CDR3 has 16 residues. CDR3 in DNA: TGCGCCAGCAAAGTTAGCGGGATTAGCTCCTACAATGAGCAGTTCTTC. This translates into CASKVSGISSYNEQFF.

CDR3 nucleotide sequence: TGCAGTGCTAGTTACAGACGAGCGAACACTGAAGCTTTCTTT. Protein sequence: CSASYRRANTEAFF. V is TRBV20-1 and J is TRBJ1-1, with D unclear. Germline V gives CDR1 DFQATT, CDR2 SNEGSKA (reference sequence). The CDR3 is made up of 14 amino acids. The V end was cut by 3 bases, the J end by 1 base, with 12 bases between.

CDR3 sequence: CASSLFRQGSYNEQFF. CDR3 nucleotide sequence: TGTGCCAGCAGCTTATTTCGCCAGGGAAGTTACAATGAGCAGTTCTTC. This chain connects TRBV5-6 to TRBJ2-1, with a tentative D call TRBD1 (5 bases). CDR1 is SGHDT and CDR2 is YYEEEE in the germline V gene. The CDR3 length is 16 residues. Trimming took 2 bases from V and 4 from J, leaving 16 bases between them.

V gene TRBV19 combines with J gene TRBJ1-2, with 9 bases fitting TRBD1. From germline, CDR1 is LNHDA and CDR2 SQIVND (reference sequence). The CDR3 is 13 amino acids. With 4 bases clipped from V and 7 bases from J, the junction kept 4 bases outside the gene matches. DNA for the CDR3: TGTGCCAGTAGTACACAGGGGGCGCTTGGCTACACCTTC. Translation gives CASSTQGALGYTF.

The chain carries TRBV21-1 and TRBJ2-3; the table calls TRBD1, which could not be checked here. TRBV21-1 is described as a pseudogene. This CDR3 spans 18 amino acids. CDR3 coding DNA: TGTGCCAGCAGACCGCCGACAGGGAGTGAGGGGAGCACAGATACGCAGTATTTT. Amino acid sequence: CASRPPTGSEGSTDTQYF.

This clone came up a few times. The chain combines TRBV5-6 with TRBJ1-1; a possible D gene is TRBD1 (5 bases). The germline CDR1 and CDR2 sequences are SGHDT and YYEEEE. V shed 1 base and J shed 1 base, with 8 bases lying between them. The CDR3 contains 14 residues. CDR3 nucleotides: TGTGCCAGCAGCTTGAGGGGCCGGAACACTGAAGCTTTCTTT. Translation: CASSLRGRNTEAFF.

Of note for this clone: This sample includes further DNA sequences coding for the same CDR3. The rearrangement joins TRBV5-1 to TRBJ2-5; TRBD2 matches 12 bases. Germline CDR1 is SGHRS and CDR2 is YFSETQ. The junction had 0 bases not matched to a gene; V was cut back by 4 bases and J by 5 bases. This CDR3 is 13 amino acids long. CDR3 in amino acids: CASSGLAGETQYF. Written as DNA, the CDR3 is TGCGCCAGCAGCGGACTAGCGGGGGAGACCCAGTACTTC.

This chain links TRBV28 with TRBJ1-1; TRBD1 aligns across 8 bases. V lost 6 bases to trimming and J lost 8 bases; unmatched junction nucleotides: 8. CDR1 MDHEN and CDR2 SYDVKM come from the germline V gene. The CDR3 has 13 residues. The CDR3 DNA sequence: TGTGCCAGCAGGCGGACAGGGAGGGCAGAAGCTTTCTTT. Translated: CASRRTGRAEAFF.